Presented here are 27 T cell receptor beta chains from one specimen sequenced in a study of OX40 agonist ivuxolimab in advanced cancers. Generated by immunoSEQ multiplex PCR, the TCRdb table keeps only in-frame clones and is missing some. The sample has about 28,000 clones; 84% are singletons. The sequences come from CD4+ or CD8+ T cells sorted from blood, collected in a trial of the OX40 agonist ivuxolimab. These receptors originate from an adult with an advanced solid tumor such as melanoma, head and neck, liver or kidney cancer.

A single count supports this clone. The chain combines TRBV15 with TRBJ2-5; D is perhaps TRBD1 (6 bases). Germline V gene data show CDR1 as LNHNV and CDR2 as YYDKDF (reference sequence). The germline V and J ends were trimmed by 8 bases and 5 bases, with 21 bases remaining between them. This CDR3 spans 15 amino acids. The CDR3 sequence: CATAMWTAVGETQYF. The CDR3 DNA reads TGTGCCACCGCCATGTGGACAGCGGTAGGGGAGACCCAGTACTTC. The entire variable domain, with the rest obtained from reference TRBV15 and TRBJ2-5, is as follows: DAMVIQNPRYQVTQFGKPVTLSCSQTLNHNVMYWYQQKSSQAPKLLFHYYDKDFNNEADTPDNFQSRRPNTSFCFLDIRSPGLGDTAMYLCATAMWTAVGETQYFGPGTRLLVL.

The V gene is TRBV27, the J gene TRBJ2-1; D possibly matches TRBD1 or TRBD2 (5 bases each). Germline V gene lookup returns CDR1 MNHEY and CDR2 SMNVEV (reference sequence). V gave up 5 bases and J gave up 5 bases, with 13 bases separating them. There are 14 residues in the CDR3. The CDR3 region is CASSPGTTHNEQFF. For the CDR3, the DNA is TGTGCCAGCAGTCCCGGGACCACTCACAATGAGCAGTTCTTC.

The rearrangement links TRBV9 to TRBJ2-7, with 13 bases fitting TRBD2. V shed 0 bases and J 6 bases; nucleotides not matched to a gene: 6. This CDR3 spans 16 amino acids. Germline assignment: CDR1 SGDLS and CDR2 YYNGEE. The CDR3 coding sequence is TGTGCCAGCAGCGTAGAGTCGGGACTAGCGGGAAGCGAGCAGTACTTC. It is translated as CASSVESGLAGSEQYF.

The genes are TRBV5-6 and TRBJ2-1; D unclear. Trimming cost V 4 bases and J 7 bases, with 9 bases left between them. Germline loops: CDR1 SGHDT, CDR2 YYEEEE. The CDR3 has 12 amino acids. CDR3 in amino acids: CASSHDSNEQFF. DNA for the CDR3: TGTGCCAGCAGCCACGACTCAAATGAGCAGTTCTTC.

This chain joins TRBV7-2 and TRBJ2-7; TRBD2 aligns across 11 bases. V lost 5 bases to trimming and J lost 4 bases; unmatched junction nucleotides: 7. Per the germline V gene, CDR1 is SGHTA and CDR2 is FQGNSA. The CDR3 length is 15 residues. The CDR3 reads CASSPRTSGLYEQYF. The DNA for the CDR3 is TGTGCCAGCAGCCCGAGGACTAGCGGGCTTTACGAGCAGTACTTC.

The V call is TRBV2, the J call TRBJ1-2; 7 nucleotides align to TRBD1. The CDR3 spans 16 residues. The germline gives CDR1 SNHLY, CDR2 FYNNEI. V gave up 6 bases and J gave up 4 bases; unmatched junction bases: 14. The CDR3 bases are TGTGCCAGCAGCGTCGACAGGGAAGACCTGATCTATGGCTACACCTTC. Translated: CASSVDREDLIYGYTF.

The chain employs TRBV5-1 and TRBJ1-1; a possible D gene is TRBD1 (6 bases). V dropped 2 bases and J dropped 1 base, with 9 bases sitting between them. Germline-derived CDR1 and CDR2 are SGHRS and YFSETQ. This CDR3 has 14 residues. The CDR3 is CASSLVTGNTEAFF. CDR3 nucleotides: TGCGCCAGCAGCTTAGTGACAGGGAACACTGAAGCTTTCTTT. Drawing the rest from reference TRBV5-1 and TRBJ1-1, the complete variable domain is KAGVTQTPRYLIKTRGQQVTLSCSPISGHRSVSWYQQTPGQGLQFLFEYFSETQRNKGNFPGRFSGRQFSNSRSEMNVSTLELGDSALYLCASSLVTGNTEAFFGQGTRLTVV.

The V and J genes are TRBV5-4 and TRBJ1-6; no reliable D call. V lost 2 bases and J lost 7, with 13 bases in between. The CDR3 is 15 residues long. Germline CDR1 SGHNT, CDR2 YYREEE (reference sequence). The CDR3 loop reads CASSFSQPGNSPLHF. The DNA of the CDR3 is TGTGCCAGCAGCTTCTCGCAGCCGGGGAATTCACCCCTCCACTTT.

The chain employs TRBV7-9 and TRBJ1-2; TRBD1 is a possible D gene (6 bases). This CDR3 comprises 17 residues. Trimming took 1 base from V and 0 from J, leaving 15 bases between them. From germline, CDR1 is SEHNR and CDR2 FQNEAQ (reference sequence). This CDR3 reads CASSLVTGGEANYGYTF. The CDR3 region has the DNA TGTGCCAGCAGCTTAGTCACCGGGGGCGAGGCTAACTATGGCTACACCTTC.

V is TRBV27 and J is TRBJ1-2; 9 nucleotides line up with TRBD1. The J segment lost 8 bases and the V segment lost 6 bases, leaving 10 bases of the junction unmatched. Germline CDR1 is MNHEY and CDR2 is SMNVEV (reference sequence). The CDR3 extends over 14 amino acids. CDR3 protein: CASRVLGQGKGYTF. The CDR3 DNA sequence: TGTGCCAGCAGGGTTCTAGGACAGGGGAAAGGCTACACCTTC.

The chain couples TRBV5-5 to TRBJ2-7; D gene uncertain. CDR1 and CDR2 from the germline V gene are SGHKS and YYEKEE (reference sequence). This CDR3 comprises 14 residues. Deletions cut 3 bases from V and 3 bases from J, with 13 bases between. The CDR3 reads CASSSGDNFYEQYF. CDR3 coding DNA: TGTGCCAGCAGCTCCGGCGACAATTTCTACGAGCAGTACTTC. Drawing the rest from reference TRBV5-5 and TRBJ2-7, the complete variable domain is DAGVTQSPTHLIKTRGQQVTLRCSPISGHKSVSWYQQVLGQGPQFIFQYYEKEERGRGNFPDRFSARQFPNYSSELNVNALLLGDSALYLCASSSGDNFYEQYFGPGTRLTVT.

This clone appeared a single time. This chain joins TRBV29-1 and TRBJ2-7; no reliable D call. Germline V CDR1 and CDR2: SQVTM, ANQGSEA. V dropped 2 bases and J dropped 2 bases, with 10 bases sitting between them. This CDR3 has 13 amino acids. The CDR3 DNA is TGCAGCGTTGAAAGTGGGGATACCTACGAGCAGTACTTC. This translates into CSVESGDTYEQYF.

This clone occurred once. The chain uses TRBV30 and TRBJ1-3; D remains ambiguous. Deletions cut 4 bases from V and 7 bases from J, with 11 bases between. Germline loops: CDR1 GTSNPN, CDR2 SVGIG (reference sequence). The CDR3 extends over 12 amino acids. The CDR3 DNA sequence: TGTGCCTGGACCGCCTCCGATAACACCATATATTTT. As protein: CAWTASDNTIYF.

This chain connects TRBV4-1 to TRBJ1-2, with TRBD1 identical over 8 bases. In germline, CDR1 is MGHRA, CDR2 YSYEKL. After removal of 7 bases from V and 5 bases from J, the junction contained 18 bases not matched to a gene. CDR3 length equals 17 residues. CDR3 sequence reads: CASTLSPADRGGYGYTF. The CDR3 coding sequence is TGCGCCAGCACCCTAAGCCCGGCTGACAGGGGAGGTTATGGCTACACCTTC.

On this clone: Compared with germline, one end of the junction differs, possibly owing to a read error. CDR3 region: CASSRGFWPAF. CDR3 nucleotides: TGTGCCAGCAGTCGTGGGTTTTGGCCAGCATTT. V usage is TRBV6-4 and J usage is TRBJ1-5; unclear D gene. This CDR3 has 11 residues. CDR1 and CDR2 (germline): MRHNA, SNTAGT.

The gene calls are TRBV11-2 and TRBJ1-4; D perhaps matches TRBD1 (5 bases). The CDR3 has 17 amino acids. Germline CDR1 SGHAT, CDR2 FQNNGV. The V end lost 4 bases, the J end lost 5 bases, and 20 bases lay between the germline ends. This CDR3 is CASSSIRGVGKNEKLFF. In nucleotides, the CDR3 is TGTGCCAGCAGCTCCATTAGAGGGGTGGGGAAAAATGAAAAACTGTTTTTT.

The chain joins TRBV28 to TRBJ1-6, with a weak D call TRBD1 (5 bases). Germline CDR1 is MDHEN and CDR2 is SYDVKM. This CDR3 spans 18 amino acids. The V end lost 4 bases, the J end lost 0 bases, and 16 bases lay between the germline ends. CDR3 sequence reads: CASSSPGQTSSYNSPLHF. Here the CDR3 DNA reads TGTGCCAGCAGTTCCCCAGGGCAAACTAGCTCCTATAATTCACCCCTCCACTTT.

This chain links TRBV19 with TRBJ2-7; no firm D call. The CDR3 is 14 amino acids. Germline V gives CDR1 LNHDA, CDR2 SQIVND (reference sequence). The V gene lost 6 bases and the J gene lost 4 bases, with 16 bases spanning the gap. The CDR3 DNA sequence: TGTGCCAGTAGCCCCGGAATGGTGTGGTACGAGCAGTACTTC. Translated: CASSPGMVWYEQYF.

The table lists this clone with a count of one. This chain uses TRBV27 with TRBJ2-1; 7 bases match TRBD2. The germline CDR1 and CDR2 sequences are MNHEY and SMNVEV (reference sequence). With V trimmed by 0 bases and J by 9 bases, 5 bases remained unmatched. The CDR3 is 14 amino acids. This CDR3 reads CASSLSASGLEQFF. DNA for the CDR3: TGTGCCAGCAGTTTATCGGCTAGCGGCCTTGAGCAGTTCTTC.

The chain is built from TRBV5-5 and TRBJ1-5; maybe TRBD1 (6 bases). Germline CDR1 SGHKS, CDR2 YYEKEE (reference sequence). The V end lost 3 bases, the J end lost 3 bases, and 10 bases lay between the germline ends. There are 14 residues in the CDR3. The CDR3 sequence is CASSWTVVNQPQHF. The CDR3 DNA reads as TGTGCCAGCAGCTGGACAGTCGTCAATCAGCCCCAGCATTTT.

CDR3 nucleotides: TGTGCCAGCAGCGTAGCGGGAGAGAACACTGAAGCTTTCTTT. As protein: CASSVAGENTEAFF. The chain has TRBV9 and TRBJ1-1; D gene unclear. The germline V and J ends were trimmed by 0 bases and 1 base, with 7 bases remaining between them. This CDR3 has 14 amino acids. Per germline, CDR1 SGDLS and CDR2 YYNGEE.

This clone was seen a handful of times. The V and J genes are TRBV28 and TRBJ1-2, with D unresolved. The germline V gene encodes CDR1 MDHEN and CDR2 SYDVKM. The V and J ends lost 3 bases and 6 bases respectively, with 8 bases between them. The CDR3 runs 12 residues. DNA of the CDR3: TGTGCCAGCAGTTTTCCAGGTGATGGCTACACCTTC. Amino acids: CASSFPGDGYTF.

This chain connects TRBV4-1 to TRBJ2-3; D is undetermined. Germline CDR1 MGHRA, CDR2 YSYEKL. The CDR3 totals 11 residues. V was clipped by 4 bases and J by 3 bases, with 2 bases between them. The CDR3 DNA is TGCGCCAGCAGCCGGACAGATACGCAGTATTTT. Translation: CASSRTDTQYF.

This clone has only a few counts. The rearrangement uses TRBV7-3 and TRBJ2-1, with 8 bases aligning to TRBD2. The CDR3 consists of 15 residues. Germline-derived CDR1 and CDR2 are SGHTA and FQGTGA. The V segment lost 6 bases and the J segment 0 bases; nucleotides outside the gene matches: 4. The CDR3 protein is CASRLSGSSYNEQFF. The DNA for the CDR3 is TGTGCCAGCAGACTAAGCGGGAGCTCCTACAATGAGCAGTTCTTC.

This CDR3 reads CASSLEQGANVLTF. CDR3 DNA: TGCGCCAGCAGCTTGGAGCAGGGGGCCAACGTCCTGACTTTC. V and J are TRBV5-1 and TRBJ2-6; D not certain. From germline, CDR1 is SGHRS and CDR2 YFSETQ. The V end lost 0 bases, the J end lost 4 bases, and 5 bases lay between the germline ends. This CDR3 comprises 14 residues.

This chain uses TRBV20-1 with TRBJ2-7; D uncertain. The CDR3 sequence is 11 residues long. Trimming cost V 6 bases and J 1 base, with 7 bases left between them. CDR1 is DFQATT, CDR2 SNEGSKA, per germline (reference sequence). This chain's CDR3 is CSAPRSYEQYF. The CDR3 nucleotides read TGCAGTGCCCCCCGATCCTACGAGCAGTACTTC.

This clone is medium-sized in the sample. The V gene is TRBV27, the J gene TRBJ1-1; tentatively, D is TRBD1 (5 bases). The germline V gene has CDR1 MNHEY and CDR2 SMNVEV (reference sequence). Trimming shortened V by 5 bases and J by 11 bases, and 15 bases separated the two germline ends. CDR3 length: 12 amino acids. This CDR3 is CASSGQLGVAFF. CDR3 in DNA: TGTGCCAGCAGTGGGCAGTTGGGGGTGGCTTTCTTT.